This TCR beta chain was recovered during a study of spatial heterogeneity in lung cancer. Study-wide results and limits: The number of expanded tumor alpha and beta chains correlated with mutation number.

This clonotype was detected only once. Its antigen remains unknown. This beta chain turned up in a library designed for alpha chains; as an off-target read, its abundance says little. V dropped 4 bases and J dropped 13 bases, with 14 bases sitting between them. The germline gives CDR1 SGHRS, CDR2 YFSETQ. The CDR3 sequence is 12 residues long. TCRdb processed the 5' RACE reads anew with MiXCR; each CDR3 protein has one entry. The sample includes a few thousand distinct CDR3 sequences, about a quarter of them seen just once. Time point noted: sample taken at primary tumor resection. The TCR originated in a male donor with early-stage non-small cell lung cancer. Sequenced here: lung tumor tissue, sampled at surgery. The chain has TRBV5-1 and TRBJ2-2; maybe TRBD2 (6 bases). Here the CDR3 reads CASSPYQAGLFF. CDR3 nucleotide sequence: TGCGCCAGCAGCCCATACCAAGCGGGGCTGTTTTTT.